A single sample is the source of the 29 T cell receptor beta chains below, sequenced in a study of neurological immune-mediated disorders (dated by TCRdb to between 2019 and 2020). The library was generated by 5' RACE. These reads were obtained on an Illumina HiSeq 2500. TCRdb redid the processing of the public reads, applying fastp at Q25 and MiXCR, and retained in-frame beta chains. CDR3 protein duplicates are merged, each entry listing the most common genes and DNA. For this sample there are around 66,000 distinct CDR3 sequences; under 5.5% appear just once. The ten largest clonotypes hold about 2.2% of the sample. Material for sequencing was PBMCs. The receptors were gathered from a woman between 65 and 79 years old with multiple sclerosis.

This clonotype was detected ten times or more. V is TRBV10-3 and J is TRBJ1-1; 10 nucleotides align to TRBD1. This CDR3 spans 18 amino acids. The J segment lost 3 bases and the V segment lost 4 bases, leaving 14 bases of the junction unmatched. From germline, CDR1 is ENHRY and CDR2 SYGVKD. CDR3: CAISAVPGQGKKDTEAFF. The CDR3 coding sequence is TGTGCCATCAGTGCTGTCCCGGGACAGGGGAAGAAGGACACTGAAGCTTTCTTT.

At least ten counts were recorded for this clonotype. The chain links TRBV5-4 to TRBJ2-7; maybe TRBD1 (6 bases). The CDR3 length is 14 residues. Germline V gene sequence: CDR1 SGHNT, CDR2 YYREEE (reference sequence). The germline V and J ends were trimmed by 1 base and 0 bases, with 8 bases remaining between them. The CDR3, as DNA: TGTGCCAGCAGCTTGACAGGGAGCTCCTACGAGCAGTACTTC. This encodes CASSLTGSSYEQYF.

The genes are TRBV19 and TRBJ1-5; D gene uncertain. The V and J ends lost 10 bases and 4 bases respectively, with 2 bases between them. Germline V CDR1 and CDR2: LNHDA, SQIVND (reference sequence). The CDR3 is made up of 9 amino acids. This chain's CDR3 is CATNQPQHF. CDR3 in DNA: TGTGCCACTAATCAGCCCCAGCATTTT.

The chain uses TRBV27 and TRBJ2-1; 7 bases align to TRBD2. V lost 5 bases and J lost 7; bases outside the gene matches: 5. The CDR3 covers 13 residues. The germline V gene has CDR1 MNHEY and CDR2 SMNVEV (reference sequence). The CDR3, as DNA: TGTGCCAGCAGTCTTAGGGAGGGGAATGAGCAGTTCTTC. Protein product: CASSLREGNEQFF.

This clonotype was observed at least ten times. V and J are TRBV27 and TRBJ2-5; 7 bases fit TRBD2. The CDR3 length is 15 residues. Per germline, CDR1 MNHEY and CDR2 SMNVEV (reference sequence). V gave up 5 bases and J gave up 0 bases; unmatched junction bases: 6. CDR3 DNA sequence: TGTGCCAGCAGTCCGGTGGGGGGGAACCAAGAGACCCAGTACTTC. The encoded protein is CASSPVGGNQETQYF.

This clonotype was recorded a few times. The rearrangement joins TRBV20-1 to TRBJ2-2; D gene unclear. This CDR3 has 14 amino acids. In germline, CDR1 is DFQATT, CDR2 SNEGSKA (reference sequence). V was shortened by 1 base and J by 7 bases, with 13 bases between the two germline ends. CDR3 in amino acids: CSARVGASSGELFF. The CDR3 nucleotides read TGCAGTGCTAGAGTGGGTGCTAGTAGCGGGGAGCTGTTTTTT.

This clonotype has ten or more counts. The chain couples TRBV5-1 to TRBJ1-1; no clear D gene. V was cut by 5 bases and J by 0 bases, with 5 bases left in between. This CDR3 has 12 amino acids. CDR1 is SGHRS and CDR2 is YFSETQ in the germline V gene. The CDR3 DNA is TGCGCCAGCAGACAGATGAACACTGAAGCTTTCTTT. Translating it yields CASRQMNTEAFF.

In its sample, this clonotype was seen a few times. The J gene is TRBJ1-1, the V gene TRBV29-1, with D perhaps matching TRBD1 (5 bases). Trimming cost V 5 bases and J 6 bases, with 16 bases left between them. The germline CDR1 and CDR2 sequences are SQVTM and ANQGSEA. The CDR3 consists of 13 residues. CDR3 sequence reads: CSVRRGTESEAFF. CDR3 sequence (DNA): TGCAGCGTTCGAAGGGGCACGGAGTCTGAAGCTTTCTTT.

This clonotype was detected many times. The chain joins TRBV7-2 to TRBJ1-5; no clear D. Germline CDR1 SGHTA, CDR2 FQGNSA. The CDR3 contains 16 residues. V dropped 3 bases and J dropped 0 bases, with 12 bases sitting between them. DNA of the CDR3: TGTGCCAGCAGCTTGCAGGCGAGCACTAGCAATCAGCCCCAGCATTTT. Its translation: CASSLQASTSNQPQHF.

The chain uses TRBV6-5 and TRBJ2-1, with 8 bases fitting TRBD1. From germline, CDR1 is MNHEY and CDR2 SVGAGI. The CDR3 sequence is 15 residues long. V trimming: 6 bases; J trimming: 0 bases; junction bases outside the gene matches: 4. CDR3 sequence: CASSHDRGSYNEQFF. The CDR3 coding sequence is TGTGCCAGCAGCCACGACAGGGGCTCCTACAATGAGCAGTTCTTC.

This clonotype was observed a few times. J is TRBJ2-4 and V is TRBV6-5; no clear D. Trimming pared 8 bases from V and 0 bases from J, leaving 5 bases between. The length of the CDR3 is 12 residues. The V gene's germline CDR1 is MNHEY and CDR2 SVGAGI. CDR3: CASASAKNIQYF. CDR3 bases: TGTGCCAGCGCGTCAGCCAAAAACATTCAGTACTTC.

This clonotype has a count of ten or more. The chain uses TRBV7-2 and TRBJ2-3, with D unresolved. CDR3 length: 13 amino acids. V was pared by 3 bases and J by 4 bases, with 8 bases between. The germline CDR1 and CDR2 sequences are SGHTA and FQGNSA. The CDR3 spells CASSLTLPDTQYF. For the CDR3, the DNA is TGTGCCAGCAGCTTGACCCTGCCAGATACGCAGTATTTT.

This clonotype showed up many times. V gene TRBV7-2 combines with J gene TRBJ2-1; 7 positions match TRBD2. There are 14 residues in the CDR3. The V gene end was trimmed by 1 base and the J gene end by 5 bases; junction bases not matched to a gene: 2. Germline loops: CDR1 SGHTA, CDR2 FQGNSA. CDR3 bases: TGTGCCAGCAGCTTAGTGCGGGAGAACAATGAGCAGTTCTTC. Translation: CASSLVRENNEQFF.

Ten or more counts support this clonotype. The rearrangement uses TRBV20-1 and TRBJ2-4; D remains unclear. Trimming cost V 0 bases and J 5 bases, with 11 bases left between them. CDR1 is DFQATT, CDR2 SNEGSKA, per germline (reference sequence). This CDR3 contains 14 residues. CDR3 region: CSARDIATENIQYF. As DNA, the CDR3 is TGCAGTGCTAGAGATATAGCTACCGAAAACATTCAGTACTTC.

This clonotype occurred many times. The V call is TRBV7-2, the J call TRBJ1-3; D may be TRBD1 (6 bases). Per germline, CDR1 SGHTA and CDR2 FQGNSA. V lost 10 bases, J lost 0 bases, and 13 bases lay in between. The length of the CDR3 is 14 residues. The CDR3 sequence is CATQQGISGNTIYF. CDR3 coding DNA: TGTGCCACCCAACAGGGTATCTCTGGAAACACCATATATTTT.

The chain is built from TRBV20-1 and TRBJ2-3, with 11 nucleotides matching TRBD2. The CDR3 sequence is 16 residues long. CDR1 and CDR2 (germline): DFQATT, SNEGSKA (reference sequence). J gave up 0 bases and V 3 bases, and 5 bases lay outside the gene matches. The CDR3 nucleotides read TGCAGTGCTAGCGCGACTAGCGGGAAAAGCACAGATACGCAGTATTTT. Residues: CSASATSGKSTDTQYF.

The rearrangement uses TRBV10-3 and TRBJ1-5, with D unresolved. The germline V gene has CDR1 ENHRY and CDR2 SYGVKD. The V and J ends lost 3 bases and 6 bases respectively, with 15 bases between them. The CDR3 has 15 amino acids. The CDR3 is CAISDQPNGGQPQHF. As DNA, the CDR3 is TGTGCCATCAGTGACCAGCCGAACGGCGGTCAGCCCCAGCATTTT.

As concerns this clonotype: At one of its ends the junction is not consistent with the germline gene, which may arise from a read error. V is TRBV7-2 and J is TRBJ2-7; D uncertain. CDR1 and CDR2 from the germline V gene are SGHTA and FQGNSA. There are 12 residues in the CDR3. DNA for the CDR3: TGTGACAGCAGCTTATCAACCTACGAGCAGTACTTC. It encodes CDSSLSTYEQYF.

At least ten counts were recorded for this clonotype. This rearrangement joins TRBV20-1 to TRBJ1-2; the match to TRBD1 covers 8 bases. Germline V gene lookup returns CDR1 DFQATT and CDR2 SNEGSKA (reference sequence). CDR3 length: 13 residues. J lost 10 bases, V lost 6 bases, and 13 bases had no gene match. CDR3 amino acids: CSAPTPGQADYTF. CDR3 bases: TGCAGTGCCCCCACGCCGGGACAGGCCGACTACACCTTC.

This clonotype was seen many times. The chain combines TRBV20-1 with TRBJ2-3; TRBD2 matches at 9 bases. Germline values: CDR1 DFQATT, CDR2 SNEGSKA (reference sequence). This CDR3 is built from 17 residues. After removal of 6 bases from V and 4 bases from J, the junction contained 17 bases not matched to a gene. The CDR3 sequence: CSADLGGVAGVPDTQYF. The CDR3 region has the DNA TGCAGTGCGGACCTGGGGGGCGTAGCGGGAGTACCAGATACGCAGTATTTT.

This clonotype has ten or more counts. The chain is built from TRBV7-2 and TRBJ2-7; maybe TRBD1 (5 bases). V shed 3 bases and J shed 2 bases, with 8 bases lying between them. The length of the CDR3 is 13 residues. Germline CDR1 is SGHTA and CDR2 is FQGNSA. The CDR3 is CASSFDSTYEQYF. The CDR3 DNA reads as TGTGCCAGCAGCTTTGACAGTACCTACGAGCAGTACTTC.

This clonotype was observed at least ten times. The J gene is TRBJ1-3, the V gene TRBV18, with 7 bases matching TRBD1. The ends lost 4 bases at V and 0 bases at J; junction bases unmatched: 3. Germline V gene lookup returns CDR1 KGHSH and CDR2 LQKENI. The CDR3 has 15 residues. The CDR3 reads CASSQDRPSGNTIYF. CDR3 bases: TGTGCCAGCTCACAGGACAGGCCCTCTGGAAACACCATATATTTT.

This chain links TRBV5-1 with TRBJ2-1, with 8 bases lining up with TRBD2. J was trimmed by 0 bases and V by 0 bases; bases with no gene match: 5. CDR1 SGHRS and CDR2 YFSETQ come from the germline V gene. This CDR3 is built from 17 residues. Here the CDR3 reads CASSLGIAGFSYNEQFF. DNA for the CDR3: TGCGCCAGCAGCTTGGGGATAGCGGGATTCTCCTACAATGAGCAGTTCTTC.

There are many counts of this clonotype. This chain uses TRBV20-1 with TRBJ2-3; no reliable D call. V was cut by 3 bases and J by 0 bases, with 7 bases left in between. The V gene's germline CDR1 is DFQATT and CDR2 SNEGSKA (reference sequence). The CDR3 is 13 amino acids. The CDR3 region has the DNA TGCAGTGCTAGTGTTTTTAGCACAGATACGCAGTATTTT. As protein: CSASVFSTDTQYF.

In this sample, this clonotype turned up many times. The chain couples TRBV12-3 or TRBV12-4 to TRBJ1-2; the D gene is possibly TRBD1 (6 bases). The CDR3 has 11 residues. Trimming pared 6 bases from V and 7 bases from J, leaving 9 bases between. The chain's CDR3 is CASSSDSGYTF. CDR3 DNA sequence: TGTGCCAGCAGCTCGGACAGTGGCTACACCTTC.

Ten or more counts support this clonotype. This chain joins TRBV12-3 or TRBV12-4 and TRBJ2-7; perhaps TRBD2 as D (7 bases). This CDR3 is 15 amino acids long. The ends were cut back, 7 bases at V and 2 bases at J, with 18 bases in the middle. The CDR3 DNA is TGTGCCAGCACTCCACAGGGAGGGGGACCCTACGAGCAGTACTTC. As protein: CASTPQGGGPYEQYF.

The chain uses TRBV27 and TRBJ2-1; 11 bases agree with TRBD1. Germline trimming cut 6 bases from V and 1 base from J; bases unmatched to any gene: 14. This CDR3 spans 19 amino acids. From germline, CDR1 is MNHEY and CDR2 SMNVEV (reference sequence). The CDR3 DNA sequence: TGTGCCAGCAGGCAACCGGGACAGGGGGGAAGTAGTTCCTACAATGAGCAGTTCTTC. Translation: CASRQPGQGGSSSYNEQFF.

The sample holds many counts of this clonotype. The chain links TRBV5-5 to TRBJ2-1; 14 bases line up with TRBD2. The junction had 6 bases not matched to a gene; V was cut back by 4 bases and J by 6 bases. Looked up from germline, CDR1 is SGHKS and CDR2 is YYEKEE (reference sequence). The CDR3 has 16 residues. In DNA form, the CDR3 reads TGTGCCAGCAGCCCCCAGGGACTAGCGGGAGTCAATGAGCAGTTCTTC. As protein: CASSPQGLAGVNEQFF.

As for this clonotype: This may be a read error, as it is one base from a much larger clone. The V gene is TRBV30, the J gene TRBJ2-3; D possibly corresponds to TRBD2 (6 bases). The germline V gene encodes CDR1 GTSNPN and CDR2 SVGIG (reference sequence). The CDR3 is 15 residues long. V lost 4 bases and J 3 bases, leaving 17 bases between the germline ends. The CDR3 protein is CAWMAMGGETDTQYF. For the CDR3, the DNA is TGTGCCTGGATGGCAATGGGAGGAGAAACAGATACGCAGTATTTT.